The clone carrying this TCR beta chain was counted many times. The antigen remains undetermined. The data derive from a study of shared clonotypes between healthy human individuals. Study-wide results and limits: The diversity represented, both genetic and in exposure history, was limited by few donors.

Per the germline V gene, CDR1 is MNHEY and CDR2 is SMNVEV (reference sequence). CDR3 length: 14 amino acids. Trimming removed 5 bases from V and 6 bases from J, with 15 bases in between. Assay used: immunoSEQ multiplex PCR; TCRdb lists only in-frame clones, some missing. Of 600,000 to 750,000 clones listed, about two thirds were seen once; the top ten hold approximately 1.8%. Sample: memory CD4+ T cells sorted from blood. Subset specified: CD45RA-negative fraction. The source of this sequence is a woman aged 30 to 39 in good health. The gene calls are TRBV27 and TRBJ2-3; D possibly corresponds to TRBD2 (6 bases). As DNA, the CDR3 is TGTGCCAGCAGTCGCCATCCGGCGGGGGATACGCAGTATTTT. Its protein is CASSRHPAGDTQYF.